Following are 15 T cell receptor beta chains from one sample sequenced in a study of shared clonotypes between healthy human individuals (dated by TCRdb to 2018 to 2020). Library method: the immunoSEQ multiplex PCR assay. This immuneACCESS table, as held by TCRdb, lists in-frame sequences with V and J called but not all clones. Of the missing ones, under half trace to an unresolved V gene in checked studies; the others have no known cause. This sample has some 2,500,000 clones in its table, and roughly 90% of those were observed once. The top ten clonotypes cover more than 0.35% of the sample. The sequenced sample consisted of naive CD4+ T cells from PBMCs. The cell subset or site label here, explained by the study, means: CD45RA+ positively selected. These receptors all stem from a man aged 18 to 30 in good health. Some clones in this sample may be carry-over from other donors' samples.

Points on this clone: This CDR3 fails to terminate in the conserved phenylalanine or tryptophan, so it likely reflects a read error. The rearrangement uses TRBV30 and TRBJ1-1, with D unresolved. The V gene's germline CDR1 is GTSNPN and CDR2 SVGIG (reference sequence). Trimming shortened V by 0 bases and J by 6 bases, and 8 bases separated the two germline ends. The length of the CDR3 is 12 residues. Here the CDR3 reads CAWSVSRAEAFS. CDR3 nucleotide sequence: TGTGCCTGGAGTGTCAGTAGGGCTGAAGCTTTCTCT.

J is TRBJ1-5 and V is TRBV25-1, with D perhaps matching TRBD1 (5 bases). The CDR3 length is 13 residues. Germline V gene data show CDR1 as MGHDK and CDR2 as SYGVNS. V lost 3 bases and J lost 7, with 10 bases in between. CDR3 nucleotides: TGTGCCAGCAGTGAGGGGGGAGGGCAGCCCCAGCATTTT. Translation gives CASSEGGGQPQHF.

As regards this clone: This sample also contains other DNA sequences that code for the same CDR3. The chain couples TRBV19 to TRBJ2-7, with D perhaps TRBD1 (6 bases). Germline CDR1 LNHDA, CDR2 SQIVND (reference sequence). The CDR3 has 13 amino acids. With 4 bases removed from V and 4 bases from J, the gap between germline ends came to 11 bases. The CDR3, as DNA: TGTGCCAGTAGTACAACGGGGACATACGAGCAGTACTTC. Translation: CASSTTGTYEQYF.

The chain combines TRBV21-1 with TRBJ1-1; TRBD1, the D gene given by the table, was not confirmed from the DNA. TRBV21-1 is a pseudogene segment. CDR3 size: 17 residues. The CDR3 protein is CASSKGGGVGLDTEAFF. The CDR3 DNA reads as TGTGCCAGCAGCAAAGGAGGGGGAGTAGGGTTAGACACTGAAGCTTTCTTT.

The rearrangement links TRBV29-1 to TRBJ2-7; D is possibly TRBD1 (6 bases). CDR1 and CDR2 from the germline V gene are SQVTM and ANQGSEA. The CDR3 totals 14 residues. Trimming cost V 6 bases and J 1 base, with 16 bases left between them. CDR3 in amino acids: CSVGAVKSSYEQYF. CDR3 nucleotides: TGCAGCGTGGGGGCCGTGAAAAGTTCCTACGAGCAGTACTTC.

The rearrangement links TRBV5-1 to TRBJ2-2, with a tentative D call TRBD1 (5 bases). Trimming removed 10 bases at V and 1 base at J, with 14 bases between. Germline CDR1 is SGHRS and CDR2 is YFSETQ. There are 14 residues in the CDR3. The CDR3 spells CAGGVGVNTGELFF. The CDR3 DNA reads as TGCGCCGGCGGCGTAGGGGTGAACACCGGGGAGCTGTTTTTT.

This rearrangement joins TRBV7-8 to TRBJ1-1, with 7 bases lining up with TRBD1. Germline V gene data show CDR1 as SGHVS and CDR2 as FQNEAQ. The CDR3 length is 13 residues. Trimming at V came to 0 bases and at J to 10 bases, leaving 5 bases not matched to a gene. The CDR3, as DNA: TGTGCCAGCAGCTTAGCAGGGGGCATGGGAGCTTTCTTT. Residues: CASSLAGGMGAFF.

The chain recombines TRBV5-4 with TRBJ1-4; possibly TRBD1 for D (6 bases). Germline CDR1 is SGHNT and CDR2 is YYREEE (reference sequence). The ends were cut back, 0 bases at V and 4 bases at J, with 13 bases in the middle. This CDR3 spans 16 amino acids. The CDR3 spells CASSLAGGSHNEKLFF. The CDR3 coding sequence is TGTGCCAGCAGCTTGGCCGGGGGCAGCCATAATGAAAAACTGTTTTTT. Full variable domain (rest looked up from reference TRBV5-4 and TRBJ1-4): ETGVTQSPTHLIKTRGQQVTLRCSSQSGHNTVSWYQQALGQGPQFIFQYYREEENGRGNFPPRFSGLQFPNYSSELNVNALELDDSALYLCASSLAGGSHNEKLFFGSGTQLSVL.

CDR3 coding DNA: TGTGCCAGCAGCTTAGGCGGGGGCCCCCAAGAGACCCAGTACTTC. Translation: CASSLGGGPQETQYF. The V and J genes are TRBV11-2 and TRBJ2-5, with D perhaps matching TRBD2 (7 bases). This CDR3 region has 15 residues. V was trimmed by 1 base and J by 1 base, leaving 10 bases between them. The germline CDR1 and CDR2 sequences are SGHAT and FQNNGV.

Regarding this clone: Other DNA sequences in the sample encode the same CDR3. J is TRBJ1-1 and V is TRBV29-1; tentative D call: TRBD1 (5 bases). The germline gives CDR1 SQVTM, CDR2 ANQGSEA. V dropped 4 bases and J dropped 0 bases, with 9 bases sitting between them. CDR3 length equals 13 residues. Written as DNA, the CDR3 is TGCAGCGTTGGGGGACTGCTGAACACTGAAGCTTTCTTT. Its translation is CSVGGLLNTEAFF.

This rearrangement joins TRBV5-1 to TRBJ2-5, with D possibly being TRBD1 or TRBD2 (6 bases each). V gave up 0 bases and J gave up 4 bases, with 16 bases separating them. The CDR3 is 16 amino acids. Germline CDR1 and CDR2: SGHRS and YFSETQ. DNA for the CDR3: TGCGCCAGCAGCTTGGAACGGGGGATAGGGGGAGAGACCCAGTACTTC. Amino acids: CASSLERGIGGETQYF.

This chain connects TRBV28 to TRBJ1-5, with TRBD1 as a possible D gene (5 bases). CDR3 length: 16 residues. The germline gives CDR1 MDHEN, CDR2 SYDVKM. Trimming shortened V by 3 bases and J by 0 bases, and 12 bases separated the two germline ends. In DNA, the CDR3 is TGTGCCAGCAGTTTTTTTAGGGGAGATAGCAATCAGCCCCAGCATTTT. It codes for CASSFFRGDSNQPQHF. Variable domain in full (rest from reference TRBV28 and TRBJ1-5): DVKVTQSSRYLVKRTGEKVFLECVQDMDHENMFWYRQDPGLGLRLIYFSYDVKMKEKGDIPEGYSVSREKKERFSLILESASTNQTSMYLCASSFFRGDSNQPQHFGDGTRLSIL.

On this clone itself: The same CDR3 can be traced to other DNA sequences in this sample. The rearrangement joins TRBV7-9 to TRBJ1-4; TRBD1 agrees at 8 bases. J gave up 6 bases and V 5 bases, and 5 bases lay outside the gene matches. This CDR3 contains 14 residues. CDR1 SEHNR and CDR2 FQNEAQ come from the germline V gene (reference sequence). The CDR3 nucleotides read TGTGCCAGCAGCCGCGGACAGGGTGATGAAAAACTGTTTTTT. The encoded protein is CASSRGQGDEKLFF.

This rearrangement joins TRBV6-5 to TRBJ1-3; tentative D call: TRBD1 (6 bases). CDR1 and CDR2 from the germline V gene are MNHEY and SVGAGI. The CDR3 extends over 16 amino acids. Trimming removed 0 bases at V and 8 bases at J, with 17 bases between. The CDR3 DNA sequence: TGTGCCAGCAGTTACTCGCCTAGGGCAGGGGCTTACACCATATATTTT. It encodes CASSYSPRAGAYTIYF.

The rearrangement joins TRBV30 to TRBJ1-2, with unresolved D. The ends were cut back, 1 base at V and 4 bases at J, with 13 bases in the middle. This CDR3 has 14 amino acids. Germline loops: CDR1 GTSNPN, CDR2 SVGIG (reference sequence). DNA of the CDR3: TGTGCCTGGAGTGCGTTGGGAACGTCCTATGGCTACACCTTC. It is translated as CAWSALGTSYGYTF.